One sample yielded the 23 T cell receptor beta chains listed below, sequenced in a study of T cell responses to AZD1222 COVID-19 vaccine. TCRdb's table, derived via immunoSEQ multiplex PCR, lists solely in-frame clones and lacks some. The profile shows roughly 160,000 clones, 90% of them singletons. The specimen comprised peripheral blood, sampled on day 0 of AZD1222 vaccination. These receptors were obtained from an adult in good health.

This chain links TRBV7-2 with TRBJ1-6, with no clear D. Trimming stripped 1 base from V and 3 bases from J, with 16 bases between. CDR1 SGHTA and CDR2 FQGNSA come from the germline V gene. The CDR3 sequence is 18 residues long. The CDR3 DNA sequence: TGTGCCAGCAGCTTAGTGGGTGGCAGTCGCCTCTATAATTCACCCCTCCACTTT. Translating gives CASSLVGGSRLYNSPLHF. The full variable domain, rest sourced from reference TRBV7-2 and TRBJ1-6, is GAGVSQSPSNKVTEKGKDVELRCDPISGHTALYWYRQSLGQGLEFLIYFQGNSAPDKSGLPSDRFSAERTGGSVSTLTIQRTQQEDSAVYLCASSLVGGSRLYNSPLHFGNGTRLTVT.

The V gene is TRBV6-2 or TRBV6-3, the J gene TRBJ2-5; 8 bases are shared with TRBD1. CDR1 MNHEY and CDR2 SVGEGT come from the germline V gene. After removal of 3 bases from V and 7 bases from J, the junction contained 4 bases not matched to a gene. The CDR3 is 13 residues long. CDR3 DNA: TGTGCCAGCAGTTATGCACAGGGGGGGACCCAGTACTTC. Amino acids: CASSYAQGGTQYF.

The rearrangement uses TRBV7-2 and TRBJ1-5; 7 bases fit TRBD1. The V gene end was trimmed by 6 bases and the J gene end by 4 bases; junction bases not matched to a gene: 6. The CDR3 has 14 amino acids. CDR1 is SGHTA and CDR2 is FQGNSA in the germline V gene. The CDR3 sequence is CASRVSGGNQPQHF. DNA for the CDR3: TGTGCCAGCAGAGTTTCAGGGGGGAATCAGCCCCAGCATTTT. Full variable domain (outside the CDR3, taken from reference TRBV7-2 and TRBJ1-5): GAGVSQSPSNKVTEKGKDVELRCDPISGHTALYWYRQSLGQGLEFLIYFQGNSAPDKSGLPSDRFSAERTGGSVSTLTIQRTQQEDSAVYLCASRVSGGNQPQHFGDGTRLSIL.

This clone was seen only once. DNA of the CDR3: TGTGCCAGCAGCCCCCGGGGGCCTCGTAACTACGAGCAGTACTTC. The encoded protein is CASSPRGPRNYEQYF. V usage is TRBV7-9 and J usage is TRBJ2-7; D assignment may be TRBD1 or TRBD2 (6 bases each). The CDR3 has 15 amino acids. Trimming cost V 5 bases and J 3 bases, with 17 bases left between them. The V gene's germline CDR1 is SEHNR and CDR2 FQNEAQ (reference sequence).

This chain uses TRBV28 with TRBJ1-2; D ambiguous. CDR1 is MDHEN and CDR2 is SYDVKM in the germline V gene. V dropped 5 bases and J dropped 0 bases, with 7 bases sitting between them. This CDR3 comprises 13 residues. The CDR3 sequence is CASSTPANYGYTF. The CDR3 DNA reads as TGTGCCAGCAGTACGCCAGCTAACTATGGCTACACCTTC.

CDR3 in DNA: TGTGCCAGCTCAAAGACAGGGGAGGAGGGCTACACCTTC. Amino acids: CASSKTGEEGYTF. The chain is built from TRBV18 and TRBJ1-2; 8 bases match TRBD1. Trimming removed 5 bases from V and 8 bases from J; junction bases left unmatched: 7. Germline V gene lookup returns CDR1 KGHSH and CDR2 LQKENI. CDR3 length equals 13 residues.

J is TRBJ2-7 and V is TRBV7-2, with a weak D call TRBD1 (5 bases). The CDR3 runs 14 residues. Germline V gives CDR1 SGHTA, CDR2 FQGNSA. The ends were cut back, 0 bases at V and 3 bases at J, with 9 bases in the middle. The CDR3 spells CASSLASQGYEQYF. The CDR3 coding sequence is TGTGCCAGCAGCTTAGCCTCCCAGGGCTACGAGCAGTACTTC.

This chain uses TRBV12-3 or TRBV12-4 with TRBJ1-1; D remains ambiguous. Trimming shortened V by 3 bases and J by 5 bases, and 10 bases separated the two germline ends. The CDR3 extends over 13 amino acids. Here the CDR3 DNA reads TGTGCCAGCAGTTTTACAGATTCAACTGAAGCTTTCTTT. Its protein product is CASSFTDSTEAFF.

The chain employs TRBV9 and TRBJ2-3, with D tentatively TRBD2 (5 bases). Germline V gives CDR1 SGDLS, CDR2 YYNGEE. Trimming cost V 0 bases and J 11 bases, with 13 bases left between them. CDR3 length: 13 residues. CDR3 region: CASSVAGILVQYF. Written as DNA, the CDR3 is TGTGCCAGCAGCGTAGCCGGGATTCTCGTGCAGTATTTT.

This clone was observed a single time. The rearrangement links TRBV28 to TRBJ1-3; maybe TRBD1 (5 bases). Trimming removed 5 bases at V and 3 bases at J, with 11 bases between. The CDR3 length is 14 residues. Germline values: CDR1 MDHEN, CDR2 SYDVKM. The CDR3 reads CASSPQGFGNTIYF. Written as DNA, the CDR3 is TGTGCCAGCAGTCCCCAGGGATTTGGAAACACCATATATTTT.

The chain couples TRBV29-1 to TRBJ2-2; 11 bases line up with TRBD1. The germline CDR1 and CDR2 sequences are SQVTM and ANQGSEA. V trimming: 7 bases; J trimming: 6 bases; junction bases outside the gene matches: 7. CDR3 size: 14 residues. In DNA form, the CDR3 reads TGCAGCGCGAGGGGACAGGGGGATGCCGGGGAGCTGTTTTTT. It is translated as CSARGQGDAGELFF.

This clone has a count of ten or more. V and J are TRBV7-3 and TRBJ1-5; D is unresolved. V lost 10 bases to trimming and J lost 7 bases, with 17 bases between them. The CDR3 is 13 amino acids. Germline loops: CDR1 SGHTA, CDR2 FQGTGA. The CDR3, as DNA: TGTGCCACCCCCTTAAATAGGAGGCAGCCCCAGCATTTT. It encodes CATPLNRRQPQHF.

V is TRBV11-3 and J is TRBJ2-3; TRBD1 is a possible D gene (5 bases). The germline V and J ends were trimmed by 5 bases and 6 bases, with 18 bases remaining between them. Germline CDR1 is SGHNT and CDR2 is YENEEA. CDR3 length equals 15 residues. CDR3 DNA sequence: TGTGCCAGCAGCCCTCAGGGCCCCAATGGGGATACGCAGTATTTT. Translated, it gives CASSPQGPNGDTQYF.

The chain employs TRBV28 and TRBJ2-7; 7 bases fit TRBD1. Trimming took 7 bases from V and 0 from J; bases not matched to a gene: 9. This CDR3 has 15 residues. Germline CDR1 is MDHEN and CDR2 is SYDVKM. The CDR3 region is CASTTWTGSSYEQYF. The CDR3, as DNA: TGTGCCAGCACCACCTGGACAGGAAGCTCCTACGAGCAGTACTTC.

The chain joins TRBV25-1 to TRBJ2-1, with 13 nucleotides matching TRBD2. This CDR3 spans 13 amino acids. The V and J ends lost 5 bases and 13 bases, in that order; junction bases with no gene match: 5. CDR1 is MGHDK, CDR2 SYGVNS, per germline. The CDR3 sequence: CASSRGLAGAQFF. The CDR3 nucleotides read TGTGCCAGCAGTCGAGGACTAGCGGGGGCTCAGTTCTTC.

The CDR3 DNA follows: TGTGCCAGCACTTGGTCCCGCACAGATACGCAGTATTTT. Protein product: CASTWSRTDTQYF. The genes are TRBV25-1 and TRBJ2-3; the D is unclear. CDR3 length: 13 amino acids. Trimming shortened V by 7 bases and J by 1 base, and 9 bases separated the two germline ends. CDR1 is MGHDK and CDR2 is SYGVNS in the germline V gene.

The V gene is TRBV4-3, the J gene TRBJ2-7; 12 nucleotides line up with TRBD2. CDR3 size: 15 residues. With 4 bases clipped from V and 5 bases from J, the junction kept 6 bases outside the gene matches. Germline CDR1 is LGHNA and CDR2 is YSLEER. CDR3 sequence reads: CASSPTSGGTDEQYF. The CDR3 DNA sequence: TGCGCCAGCAGCCCCACTAGCGGGGGGACGGACGAGCAGTACTTC.

The gene calls are TRBV28 and TRBJ2-1; the match to TRBD1 covers 7 bases. The CDR3 runs to 16 residues. Trimming took 6 bases from V and 2 from J; bases not matched to a gene: 10. Germline V gene sequence: CDR1 MDHEN, CDR2 SYDVKM. CDR3 sequence (DNA): TGTGCCAGCAGCCCCGGGACAGCTCATCCCTACAATGAGCAGTTCTTC. It codes for CASSPGTAHPYNEQFF.

This chain joins TRBV18 and TRBJ1-3, with 9 bases lining up with TRBD1. There are 16 residues in the CDR3. CDR1 and CDR2 from the germline V gene are KGHSH and LQKENI. V lost 6 bases, J lost 1 base, and 7 bases stayed unmatched. Here the CDR3 reads CASSPRTGESGNTIYF. As DNA, the CDR3 is TGTGCCAGCTCGCCCCGGACAGGGGAATCTGGAAACACCATATATTTT.

This clone showed up just a few times. This rearrangement joins TRBV4-1 to TRBJ1-5; 8 nucleotides line up with TRBD1. CDR3 length: 16 residues. Germline lookup yields CDR1 MGHRA and CDR2 YSYEKL. V dropped 3 bases and J dropped 1; count of bases not matched to a gene: 5. The CDR3 here is CASSQGGQASNQPQHF. As DNA, the CDR3 is TGCGCCAGCAGCCAGGGGGGACAGGCCAGCAATCAGCCCCAGCATTTT.

This chain links TRBV7-9 with TRBJ1-2, with D unresolved. This CDR3 region has 13 residues. Trimming took off 5 bases at V and 4 bases at J, with 11 bases between the two ends. Looked up from germline, CDR1 is SEHNR and CDR2 is FQNEAQ (reference sequence). CDR3 DNA sequence: TGTGCCAGCAGCCGAACGGCAGGCTATGGCTACACCTTC. This sequence encodes CASSRTAGYGYTF.

In DNA, the CDR3 is TGTGCCAGCAGCTTCGTTTCGCGGGGGACCGGGGAGCTGTTTTTT. It encodes CASSFVSRGTGELFF. This rearrangement joins TRBV7-2 to TRBJ2-2, with 7 nucleotides matching TRBD2. V was clipped by 3 bases and J by 5 bases; unmatched bases: 6. Germline V CDR1 and CDR2: SGHTA, FQGNSA. The CDR3 extends over 15 amino acids. Full variable domain (rest looked up from reference TRBV7-2 and TRBJ2-2): GAGVSQSPSNKVTEKGKDVELRCDPISGHTALYWYRQSLGQGLEFLIYFQGNSAPDKSGLPSDRFSAERTGGSVSTLTIQRTQQEDSAVYLCASSFVSRGTGELFFGEGSRLTVL.

The gene calls are TRBV6-4 and TRBJ2-1, with TRBD2 matching over 14 bases. This CDR3 is built from 15 residues. With V trimmed by 0 bases and J by 9 bases, 1 base remained unmatched. The germline CDR1 and CDR2 sequences are MRHNA and SNTAGT. Here the CDR3 DNA reads TGTGCCAGCAGTGACTCGACTAGCGGGGGGGCTGAGCAGTTCTTC. It encodes CASSDSTSGGAEQFF.